The sequence of this T cell receptor beta chain was determined in a study of blood T cell repertoires in COVID-19. Looking at the study overall: COVID-19 samples collected from the United States, Italy and Spain covered acute and convalescent phases. T cells, B-cell-depleted T cells, or PBMCs supplied cDNA or gDNA.

Authors' analysis steps: The assay estimated nucleated cells by amplifying reference gene primers. This table comes from immunoSEQ multiplex PCR, and its TCRdb copy is limited to in-frame clones, with some not included. V and J calls and clone size are copied from that table; D and trimming were computed from the DNA. The sample has fewer than 250,000 clones, about four fifths seen once. Sequencing input: peripheral blood. The TCR comes from a woman in her 70s with active or convalescent COVID-19.

CDR3 sequence (DNA): TGTGCCAGCAGTGAAGCAAGGGGGTCGAAAGAGACCCAGTACTTC. Translated, it gives CASSEARGSKETQYF. V is TRBV2 and J is TRBJ2-5; tentative D call: TRBD1 (6 bases). The V gene's germline CDR1 is SNHLY and CDR2 FYNNEI. The V gene lost 0 bases and the J gene lost 3 bases, with 11 bases spanning the gap. The length of the CDR3 is 15 residues.